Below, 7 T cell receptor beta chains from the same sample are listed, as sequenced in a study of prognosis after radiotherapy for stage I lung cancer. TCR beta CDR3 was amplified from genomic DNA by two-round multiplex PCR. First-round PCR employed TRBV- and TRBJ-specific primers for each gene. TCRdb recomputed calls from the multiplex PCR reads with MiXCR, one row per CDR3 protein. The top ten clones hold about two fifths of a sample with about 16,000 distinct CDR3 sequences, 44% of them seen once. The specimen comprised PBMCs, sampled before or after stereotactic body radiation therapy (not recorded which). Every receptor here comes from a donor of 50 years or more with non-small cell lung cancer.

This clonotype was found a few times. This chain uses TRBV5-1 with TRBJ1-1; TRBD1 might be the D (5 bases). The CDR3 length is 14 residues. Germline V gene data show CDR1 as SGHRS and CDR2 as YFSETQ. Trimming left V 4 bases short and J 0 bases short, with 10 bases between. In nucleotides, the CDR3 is TGCGCCAGCAGCACGGGACGGCTGAACACTGAAGCTTTCTTT. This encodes CASSTGRLNTEAFF.

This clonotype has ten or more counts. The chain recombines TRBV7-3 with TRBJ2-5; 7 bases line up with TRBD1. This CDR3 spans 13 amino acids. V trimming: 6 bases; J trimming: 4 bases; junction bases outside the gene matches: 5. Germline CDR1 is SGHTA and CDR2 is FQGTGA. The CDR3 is CASRPDRVETQYF. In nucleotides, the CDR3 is TGTGCCAGCAGACCCGACAGGGTAGAGACCCAGTACTTC.

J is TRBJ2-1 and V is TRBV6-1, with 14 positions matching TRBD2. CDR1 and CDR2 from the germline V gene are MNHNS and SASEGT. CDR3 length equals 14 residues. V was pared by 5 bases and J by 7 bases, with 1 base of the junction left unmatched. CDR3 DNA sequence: TGTGCCAGCAGTCGGACTAGCGGGGGGAATGAGCAGTTCTTC. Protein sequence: CASSRTSGGNEQFF.

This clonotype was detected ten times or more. CDR3 residues: CASSYSGHSGGEQFF. The CDR3 DNA follows: TGTGCCAGCAGTTACTCGGGCCACAGCGGTGGTGAGCAGTTCTTC. The chain has TRBV6-5 and TRBJ2-1, with D maybe TRBD2 (5 bases). Germline CDR1 is MNHEY and CDR2 is SVGAGI. Trimming removed 0 bases at V and 9 bases at J, with 15 bases between. This CDR3 has 15 residues.

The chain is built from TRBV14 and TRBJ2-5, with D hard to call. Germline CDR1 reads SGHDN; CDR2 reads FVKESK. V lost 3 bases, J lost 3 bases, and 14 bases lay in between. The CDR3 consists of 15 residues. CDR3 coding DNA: TGTGCCAGCAGCCAGTTCGACCTACGGGAAGAGACCCAGTACTTC. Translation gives CASSQFDLREETQYF.

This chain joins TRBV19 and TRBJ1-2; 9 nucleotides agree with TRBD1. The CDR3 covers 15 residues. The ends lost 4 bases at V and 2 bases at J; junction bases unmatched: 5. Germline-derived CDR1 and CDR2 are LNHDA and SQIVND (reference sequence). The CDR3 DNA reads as TGTGCCAGTAGTACCCCGACAGGGGGGAACTATGGCTACACCTTC. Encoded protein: CASSTPTGGNYGYTF.

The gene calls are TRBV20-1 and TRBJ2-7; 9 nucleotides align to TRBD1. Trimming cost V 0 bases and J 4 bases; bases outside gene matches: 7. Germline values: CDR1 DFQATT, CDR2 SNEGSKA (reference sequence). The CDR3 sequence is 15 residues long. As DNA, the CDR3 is TGCAGTGCTAGAGAACGGACAGGGGCACGATACGAGCAGTACTTC. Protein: CSARERTGARYEQYF.